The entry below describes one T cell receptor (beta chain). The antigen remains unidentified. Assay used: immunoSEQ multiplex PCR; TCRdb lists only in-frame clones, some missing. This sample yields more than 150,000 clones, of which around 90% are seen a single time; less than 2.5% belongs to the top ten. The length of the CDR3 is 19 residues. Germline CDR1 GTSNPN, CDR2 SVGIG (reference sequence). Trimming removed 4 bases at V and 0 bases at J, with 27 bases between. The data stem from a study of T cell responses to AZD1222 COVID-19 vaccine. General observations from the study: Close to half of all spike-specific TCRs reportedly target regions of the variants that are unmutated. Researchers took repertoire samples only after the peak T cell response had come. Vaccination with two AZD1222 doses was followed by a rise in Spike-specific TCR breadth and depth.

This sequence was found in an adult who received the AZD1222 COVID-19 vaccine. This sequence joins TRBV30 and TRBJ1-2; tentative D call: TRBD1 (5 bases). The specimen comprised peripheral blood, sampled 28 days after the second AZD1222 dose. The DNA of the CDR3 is TGTGCCTGGACAAGTTCCAGACCGGGACCGCGTAAGGCTAACTATGGCTACACCTTC. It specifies CAWTSSRPGPRKANYGYTF.